This T cell receptor (beta chain) was identified in a study of T cells in Graves' hyperthyroidism and ophthalmopathy. The CDR3 totals 14 residues. Germline CDR1 and CDR2: SEHNR and FQNEAQ (reference sequence). V was shortened by 2 bases and J by 4 bases, with 6 bases between the two germline ends. Regarding the study as a whole: Most thyroid clonotypes with frequency above 0.001 were detected in blood. A model using 13 V-J features told ophthalmopathy apart from stable hyperthyroidism.

To note about this clonotype: The antigen is not known.

The source material, RNA transcripts, was used to amplify TCR beta CDR3 regions. HTBI primers were employed in a first-round RT-PCR of the TCR CDR3. TCRdb re-called the multiplex PCR reads through MiXCR, storing one row per CDR3 protein. The table records fewer than 40,000 distinct CDR3 sequences, approximately 52% of them present only once. PBMCs were obtained from under 13 ml fresh peripheral blood. The TCR comes from a woman between 40 and 50 years old with Graves' ophthalmopathy. The specimen was blood. The chain is built from TRBV7-9 and TRBJ1-6; D call uncertain. CDR3 protein: CASSLRRYNSPLHF. CDR3 bases: TGTGCCAGCAGCTTACGGCGGTATAATTCACCCCTCCACTTT.